This TCR beta chain appears in the sequencing data of a study of post-analysis software for immune sequencing data. Findings of the study overall: Comparison of patients with controls showed five TRBV segments more frequent in patients, TRBV5-6, TRBV5-1 and TRBV20-1 among them.

This clonotype was counted a few times. The antigen is undetermined. cDNA libraries of TCR beta carried unique molecular identifiers. One entry per CDR3 protein, called by TCRdb with MiXCR from the PCR reads. The sample lists roughly 600,000 distinct CDR3 sequences, around 40% occurring once. The CDR3 runs 16 residues. The ends lost 6 bases at V and 5 bases at J; junction bases unmatched: 10. The specimen sequenced was blood. The sequence was collected from a girl aged 10 to 17 with multiple sclerosis. The chain combines TRBV12-3 or TRBV12-4 with TRBJ2-1; 10 bases map to TRBD2. Here the CDR3 DNA reads TGTGCCAGCAGCCTGGGACTAGCGAGAGTAAACAATGAGCAGTTCTTC. Amino acids: CASSLGLARVNNEQFF.